Listed below are T cell receptor beta chains from one sample, sequenced in a study of cytomegalovirus exposure and HLA in healthy donors. Sequencing was performed with immunoSEQ multiplex PCR; in TCRdb, only in-frame clones are kept and a portion is missing. The sample records 40,000 to 55,000 clones, around 69% being singletons. The sample comprised PBMCs. The receptors derive from a woman aged 30 to 39 in good health and CMV-seronegative. Both conserved end residues are part of each CDR3. A D gene is named only where the DNA matches it firmly. Size values are once, few and many counts, or a class for expanded clones, and some rows have none.

length: 14
size: -
V: TRBV6-1
J: TRBJ1-2
D: -
CDR3: CASSDYTGNYGYTF
DNA: TGTGCCAGCAGTGACTATACAGGGAACTATGGCTACACCTTC

length: 16
size: -
V: TRBV6-5
J: TRBJ2-2
D: TRBD2
CDR3: CASSYLAGDNTGELFF
DNA: TGTGCCAGCAGTTACCTAGCGGGAGATAACACCGGGGAGCTGTTTTTT

length: 14
size: -
V: TRBV19
J: TRBJ2-3
D: -
CDR3: CATEPEHSTDTQYF
DNA: TGTGCCACTGAACCCGAACACAGCACAGATACGCAGTATTTT

length: 16
size: -
V: TRBV11-3
J: TRBJ1-1
D: -
CDR3: CASSLGIGEANTEAFF
DNA: TGTGCCAGCAGCTTAGGGATAGGGGAAGCGAACACTGAAGCTTTCTTT

length: 14
size: few
V: TRBV2
J: TRBJ1-1
D: -
CDR3: CASSEAGGDTEAFF
DNA: TGTGCCAGCAGTGAAGCAGGGGGGGATACTGAAGCTTTCTTT

length: 16
size: -
V: TRBV9
J: TRBJ2-3
D: TRBD2
CDR3: CASSVGNSGSTDTQYF
DNA: TGTGCCAGCAGCGTAGGCAATAGCGGGAGCACAGATACGCAGTATTTT

length: 11
size: -
V: TRBV29-1
J: TRBJ2-7
D: -
CDR3: CSVEWTREQYF
DNA: TGCAGCGTTGAGTGGACACGCGAGCAGTACTTC

length: 14
size: -
V: TRBV29-1
J: TRBJ2-7
D: -
CDR3: CSVGGEGATYEQYF
DNA: TGCAGCGTTGGGGGTGAAGGGGCTACCTACGAGCAGTACTTC

length: 13
size: -
V: TRBV4-2
J: TRBJ2-5
D: TRBD2
CDR3: CASSQSGGETQYF
DNA: TGTGCCAGCAGCCAAAGCGGGGGGGAGACCCAGTACTTC

length: 14
size: few
V: TRBV7-8
J: TRBJ1-6
D: -
CDR3: CASSLARGGGALHF
DNA: TGTGCCAGCAGCTTAGCTCGGGGGGGTGGGGCCCTCCACTTT

length: 14
size: -
V: TRBV5-1
J: TRBJ2-7
D: TRBD2
CDR3: CASSFGTSGIEQYF
DNA: TGCGCCAGCAGCTTTGGGACTAGCGGGATCGAGCAGTACTTC

length: 15
size: -
V: TRBV6-5
J: TRBJ2-3
D: TRBD1
CDR3: CASSPLGGLTDTQYF
DNA: TGTGCCAGCAGTCCTTTAGGGGGCCTCACAGATACGCAGTATTTT

length: 13
size: -
V: TRBV19
J: TRBJ2-5
D: -
CDR3: CASSGFRVETQYF
DNA: TGTGCCAGTAGTGGGTTCAGGGTTGAGACCCAGTACTTC

length: 16
size: few
V: TRBV6-1
J: TRBJ2-5
D: -
CDR3: CASSESGTALWLTQYF
DNA: TGTGCCAGCAGTGAATCGGGGACTGCCTTGTGGTTGACCCAGTACTTC

length: 12
size: few
V: TRBV18
J: TRBJ1-1
D: -
CDR3: CASSPGLTEAFF
DNA: TGTGCCAGCTCACCGGGGCTGACTGAAGCTTTCTTT

length: 16
size: -
V: TRBV5-8
J: TRBJ1-4
D: TRBD1
CDR3: CASSLWGQGLNEKLFF
DNA: TGTGCCAGCAGCTTGTGGGGACAGGGTTTAAATGAAAAACTGTTTTTT

length: 15
size: -
V: TRBV15
J: TRBJ1-2
D: TRBD1
CDR3: CATSRPGQGAYGYTF
DNA: TGTGCCACCAGCAGACCGGGACAGGGGGCCTATGGCTACACCTTC

length: 15
size: -
V: TRBV30
J: TRBJ1-4
D: -
CDR3: CAWSVAGMPNEKLFF
DNA: TGTGCCTGGAGTGTGGCGGGGATGCCTAATGAAAAACTGTTTTTT

length: 13
size: -
V: TRBV5-1
J: TRBJ2-5
D: -
CDR3: CASTKGDLETQYF
DNA: TGCGCCAGCACAAAGGGGGATTTGGAGACCCAGTACTTC

length: 12
size: -
V: TRBV29-1
J: TRBJ2-5
D: -
CDR3: CSVGGGLETQYF
DNA: TGCAGCGTTGGTGGAGGGTTGGAGACCCAGTACTTC

length: 15
size: -
V: TRBV11-2
J: TRBJ2-7
D: TRBD1
CDR3: CASSLTGTGTGEQYF
DNA: TGTGCCAGCAGCTTAACCGGGACAGGGACCGGGGAGCAGTACTTC

length: 14
size: -
V: TRBV7-8
J: TRBJ2-7
D: -
CDR3: CASSLRRGSEEQYF
DNA: TGTGCCAGCAGCTTACGCCGGGGGAGTGAGGAGCAGTACTTC

length: 17
size: -
V: TRBV5-4
J: TRBJ2-2
D: TRBD2
CDR3: CASSYGLAGGRTGELFF
DNA: TGTGCCAGCAGCTACGGACTAGCGGGGGGGCGGACCGGGGAGCTGTTTTTT

length: 13
size: many
V: TRBV6-5
J: TRBJ1-2
D: -
CDR3: CASSFATGYGYTF
DNA: TGTGCCAGCAGTTTTGCAACAGGCTATGGCTACACCTTC

length: 16
size: few
V: TRBV18
J: TRBJ2-3
D: TRBD1
CDR3: CASSLQRGPDRPPQYF
DNA: TGTGCCAGCTCCCTTCAAAGGGGGCCCGATCGACCCCCGCAGTATTTT

length: 15
size: -
V: TRBV5-1
J: TRBJ2-7
D: TRBD2
CDR3: CASSLGLAANYEQYF
DNA: TGCGCCAGCAGCTTGGGACTAGCGGCAAACTACGAGCAGTACTTC

length: 15
size: -
V: TRBV2
J: TRBJ2-7
D: -
CDR3: CASARGKFSSYEQYF
DNA: TGTGCCAGCGCTCGCGGAAAATTCAGCTCCTACGAGCAGTACTTC

length: 13
size: -
V: TRBV5-3
J: TRBJ2-7
D: -
CDR3: CARSLRTGFEQYF
DNA: TGTGCCAGAAGCTTGCGAACGGGGTTCGAGCAGTACTTC

length: 17
size: -
V: TRBV4-1
J: TRBJ1-5
D: -
CDR3: CASSQDRGSDSNQPQHF
DNA: TGCGCCAGCAGCCAAGATCGTGGCAGTGATAGCAATCAGCCCCAGCATTTT

length: 15
size: -
V: TRBV10-3
J: TRBJ1-2
D: -
CDR3: CAISDSWGQLYGYTF
DNA: TGTGCCATCAGTGACTCCTGGGGCCAACTCTATGGCTACACCTTC

length: 12
size: -
V: TRBV30
J: TRBJ2-1
D: -
CDR3: CAWSVGDNEQFF
DNA: TGTGCCTGGAGTGTAGGGGACAATGAGCAGTTCTTC

length: 13
size: -
V: TRBV27
J: TRBJ2-5
D: -
CDR3: CASSFSEAKTQYF
DNA: TGTGCCAGCAGTTTTAGTGAGGCAAAGACCCAGTACTTC

length: 15
size: once
V: TRBV29-1
J: TRBJ2-3
D: -
CDR3: CSASGWRSPTDTQYF
DNA: TGCAGCGCCTCTGGTTGGAGGAGCCCCACAGATACGCAGTATTTT

length: 15
size: -
V: TRBV9
J: TRBJ1-1
D: TRBD1
CDR3: CASSVQGQSNTEAFF
DNA: TGTGCCAGCAGTGTGCAGGGACAGTCGAACACTGAAGCTTTCTTT

length: 15
size: -
V: TRBV18
J: TRBJ1-2
D: TRBD1
CDR3: CASSPQDRGLGGYTF
DNA: TGTGCCAGCTCACCACAAGACAGGGGGCTCGGTGGCTACACCTTC

length: 15
size: -
V: TRBV29-1
J: TRBJ2-5
D: TRBD1
CDR3: CSVEDLEGAGETQYF
DNA: TGCAGCGTTGAAGATCTTGAGGGGGCCGGGGAGACCCAGTACTTC

length: 13
size: -
V: TRBV30
J: TRBJ1-2
D: -
CDR3: CAWSFRGRYGYTF
DNA: TGTGCCTGGAGTTTTAGGGGCCGGTATGGCTACACCTTC

length: 14
size: -
V: TRBV10-3
J: TRBJ1-4
D: -
CDR3: CAISAEGPNEKLFF
DNA: TGTGCCATCAGCGCCGAGGGTCCTAATGAAAAACTGTTTTTT

length: 13
size: -
V: TRBV30
J: TRBJ1-5
D: -
CDR3: CAWSVHSNQPQHF
DNA: TGTGCCTGGAGTGTACACAGCAATCAGCCCCAGCATTTT

length: 14
size: -
V: TRBV9
J: TRBJ2-3
D: -
CDR3: CASSLRSITDTQYF
DNA: TGTGCCAGCAGCCTTCGGTCGATCACAGATACGCAGTATTTT

length: 13
size: -
V: TRBV6-5
J: TRBJ2-7
D: -
CDR3: CASSRTASYEQYF
DNA: TGTGCCAGCAGTAGGACAGCATCCTACGAGCAGTACTTC

length: 13
size: -
V: TRBV9
J: TRBJ2-1
D: -
CDR3: CASSGLVPNEQFF
DNA: TGTGCCAGCAGCGGCCTAGTCCCCAATGAGCAGTTCTTC

length: 14
size: -
V: TRBV19
J: TRBJ1-1
D: TRBD1
CDR3: CASSTYLGQGEAFF
DNA: TGTGCCAGTAGTACCTACCTCGGACAGGGTGAAGCTTTCTTT

length: 16
size: -
V: TRBV7-9
J: TRBJ1-4
D: -
CDR3: CASSPGSLAAYEKLFF
DNA: TGTGCCAGCAGCCCGGGGTCGTTGGCGGCCTATGAAAAACTGTTTTTT

length: 12
size: -
V: TRBV19
J: TRBJ1-5
D: -
CDR3: CASRDTNQPQHF
DNA: TGTGCCAGTAGAGACACTAATCAGCCCCAGCATTTT

length: 13
size: once
V: TRBV7-2
J: TRBJ1-5
D: TRBD1
CDR3: CASSQTGGQPQHF
DNA: TGTGCCAGCAGCCAGACAGGGGGGCAGCCCCAGCATTTT

length: 14
size: -
V: TRBV7-9
J: TRBJ1-1
D: TRBD1
CDR3: CASSLRQGSTEAFF
DNA: TGTGCCAGCAGCTTGAGACAGGGAAGTACTGAAGCTTTCTTT

length: 14
size: -
V: TRBV11-2
J: TRBJ2-1
D: -
CDR3: CASSHHPPDNEQFF
DNA: TGTGCCAGCAGCCACCACCCACCGGACAATGAGCAGTTCTTC